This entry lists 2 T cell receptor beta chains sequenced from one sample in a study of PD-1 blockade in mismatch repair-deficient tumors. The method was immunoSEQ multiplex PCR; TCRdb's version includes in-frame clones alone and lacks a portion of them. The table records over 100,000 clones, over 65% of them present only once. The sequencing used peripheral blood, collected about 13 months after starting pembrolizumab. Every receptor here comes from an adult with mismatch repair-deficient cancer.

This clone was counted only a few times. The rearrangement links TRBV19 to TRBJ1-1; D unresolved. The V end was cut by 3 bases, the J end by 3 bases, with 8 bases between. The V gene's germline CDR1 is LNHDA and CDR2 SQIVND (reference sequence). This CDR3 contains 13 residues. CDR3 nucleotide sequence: TGTGCCAGTAGTATGACCTGGGACACTGAAGCTTTCTTT. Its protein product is CASSMTWDTEAFF.

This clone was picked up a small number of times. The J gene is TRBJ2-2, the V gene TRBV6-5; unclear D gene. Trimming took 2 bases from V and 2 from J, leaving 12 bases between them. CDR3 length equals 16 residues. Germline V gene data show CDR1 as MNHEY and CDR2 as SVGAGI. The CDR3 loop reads CASSYAENRNTGELFF. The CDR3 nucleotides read TGTGCCAGCAGTTACGCTGAAAATAGAAACACCGGGGAGCTGTTTTTT.